Each of the 27 T cell receptor beta chains below was sequenced from the same sample in a study of cytomegalovirus exposure and HLA in healthy donors. 60 Vbeta and 13 Jbeta primers were used in PCR. Assay: immunoSEQ multiplex PCR; the TCRdb copy retains only in-frame clones and omits some. The sample holds around 150,000 clones, less than 80% seen once. The sample was PBMCs. The source is a man in his forties in good health and CMV-seronegative.

This clone was picked up a small number of times. V is TRBV6-5 and J is TRBJ1-5; 7 positions match TRBD1. This CDR3 comprises 15 residues. J lost 6 bases, V lost 8 bases, and 13 bases had no gene match. CDR1 and CDR2 (germline): MNHEY, SVGAGI. The CDR3 sequence is CASRPTGRDSQPQHF. CDR3 sequence (DNA): TGTGCCAGCCGTCCGACAGGCAGGGACAGTCAGCCCCAGCATTTT.

This rearrangement joins TRBV14 to TRBJ1-1; TRBD1 matches at 7 bases. Germline V gene lookup returns CDR1 SGHDN and CDR2 FVKESK. After removal of 5 bases from V and 5 bases from J, the junction contained 14 bases not matched to a gene. This CDR3 is built from 16 residues. CDR3 loop: CASSSRKTGARTEAFF. CDR3 coding DNA: TGTGCCAGCAGCTCGAGGAAAACAGGGGCCCGGACTGAAGCTTTCTTT.

V gene TRBV19 combines with J gene TRBJ2-1, with 9 bases lining up with TRBD1. The germline V gene encodes CDR1 LNHDA and CDR2 SQIVND (reference sequence). V shed 4 bases and J 0 bases; nucleotides not matched to a gene: 7. The CDR3 is 17 residues long. CDR3 nucleotide sequence: TGTGCCAGTAGTAGGGGGACAGGGTTTTCCTCCTACAATGAGCAGTTCTTC. Encoded protein: CASSRGTGFSSYNEQFF.

This rearrangement joins TRBV11-1 to TRBJ1-6; D uncertain. The CDR3 is made up of 15 amino acids. V lost 4 bases to trimming and J lost 6 bases, with 13 bases between them. The V gene's germline CDR1 is SGHAT and CDR2 FQDESV (reference sequence). CDR3 region: CASSSRSPGNSPLHF. CDR3 DNA: TGTGCCAGCAGCTCCAGGTCCCCCGGTAATTCACCCCTCCACTTT.

The chain joins TRBV27 to TRBJ2-6; the match to TRBD1 covers 10 bases. Trimming removed 1 base from V and 0 bases from J; junction bases left unmatched: 3. The germline V gene encodes CDR1 MNHEY and CDR2 SMNVEV (reference sequence). This CDR3 is 18 amino acids long. CDR3 bases: TGTGCCAGCAGTTTATTGGGACAGGGGATCTCTGGGGCCAACGTCCTGACTTTC. This codes for CASSLLGQGISGANVLTF.

This chain connects TRBV9 to TRBJ2-5, with 8 positions matching TRBD2. The CDR3 runs 14 residues. Germline-derived CDR1 and CDR2 are SGDLS and YYNGEE. V dropped 0 bases and J dropped 5; count of bases not matched to a gene: 3. The CDR3 nucleotides are TGTGCCAGCAGCGTAGAACTAGCGGAGGAGACCCAGTACTTC. Protein: CASSVELAEETQYF.

The genes are TRBV5-4 and TRBJ2-3; TRBD2 matches at 12 bases. Germline V gene data show CDR1 as SGHNT and CDR2 as YYREEE (reference sequence). This CDR3 is built from 16 residues. The V gene end was trimmed by 4 bases and the J gene end by 7 bases; junction bases not matched to a gene: 10. The CDR3 sequence is CASSLPLAGGRNTQYF. In nucleotides, the CDR3 is TGTGCCAGCAGCCTGCCTCTAGCGGGGGGGCGGAATACGCAGTATTTT. Full variable domain (remainder filled in from reference TRBV5-4 and TRBJ2-3): ETGVTQSPTHLIKTRGQQVTLRCSSQSGHNTVSWYQQALGQGPQFIFQYYREEENGRGNFPPRFSGLQFPNYSSELNVNALELDDSALYLCASSLPLAGGRNTQYFGPGTRLTVL.

The rearrangement joins TRBV9 to TRBJ2-1, with 12 bases lining up with TRBD2. The length of the CDR3 is 15 residues. The germline CDR1 and CDR2 sequences are SGDLS and YYNGEE. V lost 0 bases to trimming and J lost 7 bases; unmatched junction nucleotides: 2. DNA of the CDR3: TGTGCCAGCAGCGTAGGGGGACTAGCGGGTAATGAGCAGTTCTTC. As protein: CASSVGGLAGNEQFF.

The chain links TRBV2 to TRBJ1-3; D uncertain. V was trimmed by 7 bases and J by 4 bases, leaving 11 bases between them. CDR3 length: 13 amino acids. The germline V gene encodes CDR1 SNHLY and CDR2 FYNNEI. Written as DNA, the CDR3 is TGTGCCAGCACCGGACTGCCAGGAAACACCATATATTTT. It specifies CASTGLPGNTIYF.

The chain is built from TRBV27 and TRBJ1-4, with 9 bases lining up with TRBD1. Germline V gene sequence: CDR1 MNHEY, CDR2 SMNVEV (reference sequence). Trimming took 4 bases from V and 3 from J; bases not matched to a gene: 6. The CDR3 has 16 residues. CDR3 DNA: TGTGCCAGCAGTTACCGGGACAGGGATGCTAATGAAAAACTGTTTTTT. Its protein product is CASSYRDRDANEKLFF.

The chain employs TRBV9 and TRBJ1-2; 10 positions agree with TRBD1. Germline V gene lookup returns CDR1 SGDLS and CDR2 YYNGEE. This CDR3 region has 16 residues. V shed 2 bases and J 4 bases; nucleotides not matched to a gene: 8. Here the CDR3 DNA reads TGTGCCAGCAGCGTGAATCGACAGGGGGCGGGCTATGGCTACACCTTC. Protein: CASSVNRQGAGYGYTF.

V usage is TRBV9 and J usage is TRBJ2-2, with 7 bases fitting TRBD2. There are 15 residues in the CDR3. The V segment lost 2 bases and the J segment 5 bases; nucleotides outside the gene matches: 6. Germline V gives CDR1 SGDLS, CDR2 YYNGEE. The CDR3 bases are TGTGCCAGCAGCGTCTCGGCGGGAGATACCGGGGAGCTGTTTTTT. This translates into CASSVSAGDTGELFF.

This chain links TRBV7-6 with TRBJ1-1, with D unclear. Trimming pared 0 bases from V and 7 bases from J, leaving 9 bases between. This CDR3 is built from 13 residues. Germline CDR1 and CDR2: SGHVS and FNYEAQ. As DNA, the CDR3 is TGTGCCAGCAGCTTAGCACGGAGTTTTGAAGCTTTCTTT. This codes for CASSLARSFEAFF.

The chain joins TRBV18 to TRBJ2-7; no firm D call. Germline values: CDR1 KGHSH, CDR2 LQKENI. The ends were cut back, 2 bases at V and 3 bases at J, with 8 bases in the middle. CDR3 length equals 13 residues. CDR3 residues: CASSPNPGYEQYF. Written as DNA, the CDR3 is TGTGCCAGCTCACCAAATCCGGGCTACGAGCAGTACTTC. Full variable domain (missing parts from reference TRBV18 and TRBJ2-7): NAGVMQNPRHLVRRRGQEARLRCSPMKGHSHVYWYRQLPEEGLKFMVYLQKENIIDESGMPKERFSAEFPKEGPSILRIQQVVRGDSAAYFCASSPNPGYEQYFGPGTRLTVT.

A single count supports this clone. CDR3 nucleotides: TGCGCCAGCAGCTTGGTTGCTGGGGCAGGGCTTGGCGGGGAGCTGTTTTTT. Translating gives CASSLVAGAGLGGELFF. The V and J genes are TRBV5-1 and TRBJ2-2; a possible D gene is TRBD1 (5 bases). The V and J ends lost 0 bases and 7 bases respectively, with 19 bases between them. The CDR3 runs 17 residues. Germline values: CDR1 SGHRS, CDR2 YFSETQ.

The chain has TRBV25-1 and TRBJ2-1, with TRBD1 matching 7 bases. Germline V lookup: CDR1 MGHDK, CDR2 SYGVNS. The ends lost 6 bases at V and 5 bases at J; junction bases unmatched: 4. The CDR3 extends over 13 amino acids. The CDR3 loop reads CASRQQGHNEQFF. The CDR3 nucleotides read TGTGCCAGCAGGCAACAGGGGCACAATGAGCAGTTCTTC. The full variable domain, completed using reference TRBV25-1 and TRBJ2-1, is EADIYQTPRYLVIGTGKKITLECSQTMGHDKMYWYQQDPGMELHLIHYSYGVNSTEKGDLSSESTVSRIRTEHFPLTLESARPSHTSQYLCASRQQGHNEQFFGPGTRLTVL.

V is TRBV5-1 and J is TRBJ1-2; 8 bases agree with TRBD1. Germline lookup yields CDR1 SGHRS and CDR2 YFSETQ. V gave up 3 bases and J gave up 6 bases; unmatched junction bases: 4. The CDR3 loop spans 13 amino acids. The CDR3 loop reads CASSWGQDHGYTF. CDR3 nucleotides: TGCGCCAGCAGCTGGGGACAGGACCATGGCTACACCTTC.

The chain couples TRBV28 to TRBJ2-7; D gene ambiguous. CDR3 length equals 13 residues. V dropped 2 bases and J dropped 5 bases, with 10 bases sitting between them. CDR1 is MDHEN and CDR2 is SYDVKM in the germline V gene. CDR3 sequence reads: CASSLRQVDEQYF. The CDR3, as DNA: TGTGCCAGCAGTTTAAGGCAGGTAGACGAGCAGTACTTC.

This chain joins TRBV13 and TRBJ1-1; the match to TRBD1 covers 8 bases. CDR3 length equals 12 residues. Unmatched junction bases numbered 1, after V lost 6 bases and J lost 4 bases. The germline CDR1 and CDR2 sequences are PRHDT and FYEKMQ (reference sequence). CDR3 sequence: CASRDRGTEAFF. In nucleotides, the CDR3 is TGTGCCAGCAGAGACAGGGGCACTGAAGCTTTCTTT.

CDR3 sequence (DNA): TGTGCCAGCAGCTTAGCGCTTACAGGAGCCTACGAGCAGTACTTC. It encodes CASSLALTGAYEQYF. The gene calls are TRBV7-8 and TRBJ2-7; D might be TRBD1 (5 bases). This CDR3 has 15 amino acids. CDR1 SGHVS and CDR2 FQNEAQ come from the germline V gene. Trimming stripped 0 bases from V and 2 bases from J, with 11 bases between.

This chain links TRBV4-2 with TRBJ2-1; D call uncertain. Trimming pared 1 base from V and 6 bases from J, leaving 10 bases between. This CDR3 spans 14 amino acids. Germline lookup yields CDR1 LGHNA and CDR2 YNFKEQ. The CDR3 DNA is TGTGCCAGCAGCCAAGCCCCACAAATCAATGAGCAGTTCTTC. Translation: CASSQAPQINEQFF.

The rearrangement links TRBV4-1 to TRBJ1-1, with TRBD1 matching 8 bases. The V gene's germline CDR1 is MGHRA and CDR2 YSYEKL. The J segment lost 0 bases and the V segment lost 4 bases, leaving 7 bases of the junction unmatched. CDR3 length: 16 residues. The CDR3 reads CASSLSGGALNTEAFF. The DNA of the CDR3 is TGCGCCAGCAGCCTTTCAGGGGGCGCACTGAACACTGAAGCTTTCTTT.

The chain employs TRBV5-4 and TRBJ2-3; 9 positions agree with TRBD1. Germline CDR1 reads SGHNT; CDR2 reads YYREEE (reference sequence). The V gene end was trimmed by 4 bases and the J gene end by 6 bases; junction bases not matched to a gene: 6. The CDR3 length is 14 residues. The CDR3 DNA reads as TGTGCCAGCAGCGGGACAGGGATCCTCGATACGCAGTATTTT. As protein: CASSGTGILDTQYF.

This chain links TRBV4-3 with TRBJ1-5; unclear D gene. The CDR3 has 13 residues. The germline V gene encodes CDR1 LGHNA and CDR2 YSLEER. Trimming took 4 bases from V and 6 from J, leaving 10 bases between them. For the CDR3, the DNA is TGCGCCAGCAGCCCAACAACCTCTCAGCCCCAGCATTTT. Residues: CASSPTTSQPQHF.

CDR3 in amino acids: CSVEGQGRYEQYF. For the CDR3, the DNA is TGCAGCGTTGAGGGACAGGGCCGTTACGAGCAGTACTTC. This chain connects TRBV29-1 to TRBJ2-7, with TRBD1 identical over 9 bases. The germline CDR1 and CDR2 sequences are SQVTM and ANQGSEA. Trimming at V came to 3 bases and at J to 4 bases, leaving 4 bases not matched to a gene. CDR3 size: 13 residues.

This chain connects TRBV5-1 to TRBJ2-7; 8 bases map to TRBD1. The V and J ends lost 4 bases and 6 bases, in that order; junction bases with no gene match: 15. The germline V gene encodes CDR1 SGHRS and CDR2 YFSETQ. The CDR3 consists of 16 residues. CDR3 nucleotides: TGCGCCAGCAGCCCACCTGAGCACAGGGGGGTTGGCGAGCAGTACTTC. Its protein is CASSPPEHRGVGEQYF.

The chain couples TRBV7-9 to TRBJ2-7; 9 nucleotides line up with TRBD1. Germline V gives CDR1 SEHNR, CDR2 FQNEAQ (reference sequence). The CDR3 has 15 amino acids. With V trimmed by 1 base and J by 5 bases, 6 bases remained unmatched. CDR3 loop: CASSLVPGQGNEQYF. CDR3 nucleotide sequence: TGTGCCAGCAGCTTAGTTCCGGGACAGGGTAACGAGCAGTACTTC.